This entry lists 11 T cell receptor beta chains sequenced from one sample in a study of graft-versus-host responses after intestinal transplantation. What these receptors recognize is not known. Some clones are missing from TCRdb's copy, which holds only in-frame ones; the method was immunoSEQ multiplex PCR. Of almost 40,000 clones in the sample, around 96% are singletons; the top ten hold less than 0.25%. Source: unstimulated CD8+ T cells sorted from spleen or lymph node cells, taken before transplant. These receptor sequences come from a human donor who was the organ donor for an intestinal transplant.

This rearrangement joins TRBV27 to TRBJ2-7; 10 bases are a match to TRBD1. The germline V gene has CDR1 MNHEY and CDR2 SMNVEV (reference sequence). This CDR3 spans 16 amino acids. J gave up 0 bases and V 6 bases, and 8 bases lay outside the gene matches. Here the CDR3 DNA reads TGTGCCAGCAGCCGTACCCGGACAGGGGGCTCCTACGAGCAGTACTTC. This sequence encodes CASSRTRTGGSYEQYF.

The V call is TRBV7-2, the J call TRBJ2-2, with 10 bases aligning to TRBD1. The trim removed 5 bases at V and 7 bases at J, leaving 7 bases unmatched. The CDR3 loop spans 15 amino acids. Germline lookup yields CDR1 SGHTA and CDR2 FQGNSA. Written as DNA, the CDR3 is TGTGCCAGCAGCCATACGACAGGGGGCGGCGGGGAGCTGTTTTTT. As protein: CASSHTTGGGGELFF.

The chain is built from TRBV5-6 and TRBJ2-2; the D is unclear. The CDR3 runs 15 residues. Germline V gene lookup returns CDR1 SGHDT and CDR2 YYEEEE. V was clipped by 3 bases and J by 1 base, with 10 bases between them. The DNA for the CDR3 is TGTGCCAGCAGCTATCTGACGGAGAACACCGGGGAGCTGTTTTTT. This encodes CASSYLTENTGELFF.

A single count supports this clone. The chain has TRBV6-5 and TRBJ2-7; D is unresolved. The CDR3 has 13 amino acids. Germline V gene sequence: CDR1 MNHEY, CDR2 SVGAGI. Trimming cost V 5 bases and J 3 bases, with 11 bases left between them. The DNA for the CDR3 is TGTGCCAGCAGTGAAATTGGAGTCTACGAGCAGTACTTC. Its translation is CASSEIGVYEQYF.

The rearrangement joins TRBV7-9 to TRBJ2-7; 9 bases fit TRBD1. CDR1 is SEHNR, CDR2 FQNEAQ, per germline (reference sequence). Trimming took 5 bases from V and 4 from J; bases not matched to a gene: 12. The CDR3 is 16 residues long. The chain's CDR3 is CASSVIPGQGLYEQYF. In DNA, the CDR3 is TGTGCCAGCAGCGTAATTCCGGGACAGGGCTTATACGAGCAGTACTTC.

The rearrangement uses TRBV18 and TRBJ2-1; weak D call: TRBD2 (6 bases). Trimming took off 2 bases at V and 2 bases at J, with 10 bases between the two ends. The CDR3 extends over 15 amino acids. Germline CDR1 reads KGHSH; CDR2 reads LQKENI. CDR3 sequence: CASSPARGPYNEQFF. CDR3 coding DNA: TGTGCCAGCTCACCAGCGCGGGGTCCCTACAATGAGCAGTTCTTC. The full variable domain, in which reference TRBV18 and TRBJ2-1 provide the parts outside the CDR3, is NAGVMQNPRHLVRRRGQEARLRCSPMKGHSHVYWYRQLPEEGLKFMVYLQKENIIDESGMPKERFSAEFPKEGPSILRIQQVVRGDSAAYFCASSPARGPYNEQFFGPGTRLTVL.

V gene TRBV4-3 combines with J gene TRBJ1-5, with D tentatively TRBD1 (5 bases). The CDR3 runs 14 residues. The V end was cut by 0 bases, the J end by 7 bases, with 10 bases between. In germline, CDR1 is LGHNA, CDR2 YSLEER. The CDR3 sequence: CASSQEQGGQPQHF. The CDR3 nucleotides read TGCGCCAGCAGCCAAGAGCAGGGAGGCCAGCCCCAGCATTTT.

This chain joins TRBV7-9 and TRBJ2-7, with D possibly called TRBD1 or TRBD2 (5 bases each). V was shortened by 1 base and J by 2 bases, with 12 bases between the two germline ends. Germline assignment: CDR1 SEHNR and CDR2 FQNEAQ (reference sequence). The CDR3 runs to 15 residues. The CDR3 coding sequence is TGTGCCAGCAGCTTAGGTCGGGACGGGACCTACGAGCAGTACTTC. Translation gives CASSLGRDGTYEQYF.

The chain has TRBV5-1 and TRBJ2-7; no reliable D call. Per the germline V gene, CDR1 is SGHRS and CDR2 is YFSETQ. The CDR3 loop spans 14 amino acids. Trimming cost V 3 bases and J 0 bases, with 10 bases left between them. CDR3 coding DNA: TGCGCCAGCAGCTCTCCAGGATTCTCCTACGAGCAGTACTTC. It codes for CASSSPGFSYEQYF.

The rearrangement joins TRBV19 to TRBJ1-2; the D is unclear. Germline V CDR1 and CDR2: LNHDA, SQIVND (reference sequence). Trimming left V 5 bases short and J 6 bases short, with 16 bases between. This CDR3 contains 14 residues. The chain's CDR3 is CASSVRESGDGYTF. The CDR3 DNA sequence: TGTGCCAGTAGTGTCCGGGAGTCCGGGGATGGCTACACCTTC.

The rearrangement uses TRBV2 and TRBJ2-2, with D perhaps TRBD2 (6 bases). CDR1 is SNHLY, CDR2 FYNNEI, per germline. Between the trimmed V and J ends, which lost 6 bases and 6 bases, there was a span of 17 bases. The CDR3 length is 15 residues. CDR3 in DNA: TGTGCCAGCAGGCGGGACTCGATGGGATCCGGGGAGCTGTTTTTT. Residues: CASRRDSMGSGELFF.